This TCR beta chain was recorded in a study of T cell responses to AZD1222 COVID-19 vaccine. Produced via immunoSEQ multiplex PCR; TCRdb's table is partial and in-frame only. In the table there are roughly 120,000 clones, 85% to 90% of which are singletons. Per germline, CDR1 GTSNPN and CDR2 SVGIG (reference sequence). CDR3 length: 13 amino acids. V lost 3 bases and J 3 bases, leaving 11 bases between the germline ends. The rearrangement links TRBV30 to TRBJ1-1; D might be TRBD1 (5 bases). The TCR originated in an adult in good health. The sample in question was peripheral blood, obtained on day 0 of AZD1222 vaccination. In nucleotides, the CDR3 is TGTGCCTGGAGACTACAGGAGGACACTGAAGCTTTCTTT. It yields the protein CAWRLQEDTEAFF.